This T cell receptor beta chain was identified during a study of T-cell memory formation after mild COVID-19. Background on the study: TCR clustering was largely donor specific.

General study results and limits: SARS-CoV-2 specificity was not confirmed for second-wave clones peaking on day 37. Pre-infection memory contained some responding clones, which suggested that cross-reactive memory had joined.

Comments on this clonotype: Its target is unknown. This CDR3 is missing its conserved last phenylalanine or tryptophan, likely due to a read error. It is unclear where the CDR3 begins or ends on the DNA, so no DNA is shown, and the CDR3 is as TCRdb lists it.

Germline-derived CDR1 and CDR2 are SGHNT and YYREEE (reference sequence). The CDR3 is 14 residues long, counting both termini. Amplification by 5'RACE using constant-segment primers produced TCR alpha and TCR beta cDNA libraries that carried sample barcodes and UMIs. From the 5' RACE reads, TCRdb called clonotypes with MiXCR, one entry per CDR3 protein. This table has some 120,000 distinct CDR3 sequences, approximately 15% appearing once. What was sequenced was PBMCs or a T cell subset sorted from them (not recorded which). The V gene is TRBV5-4, the J gene TRBJ2-1; TRBD1 was called by the table and not checked on the DNA. The sequence derives from an adult woman who had mild COVID-19 (a few samples of this study predate the infection). Cell type and time point are not known. CDR3 loop: CASSLAGTGTGDGI.